The 32 T cell receptor beta chains in this list originate from one sample, sequenced in a study of cytomegalovirus exposure and HLA in healthy donors (dated by TCRdb to 2017 to 2019). Libraries were made using the immunoSEQ multiplex PCR assay. For the multiplex PCR, a mixture combining 60 forward primers for TCR Vbeta segments and 13 reverse primers for TCR Jbeta segments was used. Held by TCRdb, this immuneACCESS table contains in-frame sequences only and omits some clones. Under half of the omission traces to an unresolved V gene where checked; the cause of the rest is unknown. For this sample there are under 200,000 clones; roughly 85% appear just once. Of the sample, under 0.9% falls within the top ten clones. The sample taken for sequencing was PBMCs. The receptors come from a middle-aged woman in good health and CMV-seronegative.

The genes are TRBV15 and TRBJ2-2; 13 bases fit TRBD2. The ends lost 5 bases at V and 3 bases at J; junction bases unmatched: 3. The CDR3 consists of 16 residues. Germline CDR1 reads LNHNV; CDR2 reads YYDKDF (reference sequence). DNA for the CDR3: TGTGCCACCAGCCCTACTAGCGGGAGGGACACCGGGGAGCTGTTTTTT. Translating it yields CATSPTSGRDTGELFF.

The sample holds many counts of this clone. The V gene is TRBV28, the J gene TRBJ2-2, with D maybe TRBD2 (6 bases). Germline V gives CDR1 MDHEN, CDR2 SYDVKM. The CDR3 consists of 15 residues. The V end was cut by 5 bases, the J end by 3 bases, with 13 bases between. CDR3 DNA sequence: TGTGCCAGCAGTGACCGGGACTGGTACACCGGGGAGCTGTTTTTT. Protein sequence: CASSDRDWYTGELFF. Together with reference TRBV28 and TRBJ2-2, the CDR3 gives the full variable domain: DVKVTQSSRYLVKRTGEKVFLECVQDMDHENMFWYRQDPGLGLRLIYFSYDVKMKEKGDIPEGYSVSREKKERFSLILESASTNQTSMYLCASSDRDWYTGELFFGEGSRLTVL.

The chain employs TRBV19 and TRBJ1-1; D is possibly TRBD1 (5 bases). The CDR3 has 15 amino acids. V lost 3 bases to trimming and J lost 0 bases, with 11 bases between them. CDR1 and CDR2 (germline): LNHDA, SQIVND (reference sequence). The CDR3 reads CASSIRGDLNTEAFF. CDR3 bases: TGTGCCAGTAGTATTCGGGGGGACTTGAACACTGAAGCTTTCTTT.

CDR3 loop: CSGGTGSHEQYF. As DNA, the CDR3 is TGCAGCGGGGGGACAGGGTCCCACGAGCAGTACTTC. The chain is built from TRBV29-1 and TRBJ2-7; TRBD1 matches at 9 bases. Germline V lookup: CDR1 SQVTM, CDR2 ANQGSEA. The CDR3 length is 12 residues. Losses at the gene ends were 7 bases for V and 5 bases for J; bases not matched to a gene: 6.

J is TRBJ1-5 and V is TRBV6-5, with D tentatively TRBD1 (6 bases). Trimming shortened V by 6 bases and J by 3 bases, and 12 bases separated the two germline ends. Germline assignment: CDR1 MNHEY and CDR2 SVGAGI. The CDR3 consists of 14 residues. The CDR3: CASSKQGSNQPQHF. In DNA form, the CDR3 reads TGTGCCAGCAGCAAACAGGGTTCCAATCAGCCCCAGCATTTT.

This CDR3 is CASSSSSGRARSRYF. CDR3 bases: TGTGCCAGCAGCTCCTCCAGCGGGAGGGCGCGATCGAGGTACTTC. The V call is TRBV7-6, the J call TRBJ2-7, with 10 nucleotides matching TRBD2. The CDR3 loop spans 15 amino acids. Germline CDR1 SGHVS, CDR2 FNYEAQ. After removal of 4 bases from V and 12 bases from J, the junction contained 15 bases not matched to a gene.

This clone was detected a few times. The chain joins TRBV5-5 to TRBJ2-7; 9 nucleotides line up with TRBD1. Germline V gives CDR1 SGHKS, CDR2 YYEKEE (reference sequence). V shed 1 base, J shed 0 bases, and the junction held 5 bases outside the gene matches. The CDR3 has 16 residues. The CDR3 DNA reads as TGTGCCAGCAGCTTGTTTGGGACAGGGATCTCCTACGAGCAGTACTTC. This gives the protein CASSLFGTGISYEQYF.

Worth noting for this clone: The identical CDR3 is also encoded by other nucleotide sequences in the sample. This rearrangement joins TRBV7-9 to TRBJ2-1; 7 bases match TRBD2. There are 15 residues in the CDR3. Germline V gene lookup returns CDR1 SEHNR and CDR2 FQNEAQ (reference sequence). Trimming took 0 bases from V and 2 from J; bases not matched to a gene: 1. In nucleotides, the CDR3 is TGTGCCAGCAGCTTAGCGGGAGGGCCCTACAATGAGCAGTTCTTC. It yields the protein CASSLAGGPYNEQFF.

The chain has TRBV7-9 and TRBJ2-7; TRBD1 aligns across 8 bases. This CDR3 is built from 12 residues. Germline assignment: CDR1 SEHNR and CDR2 FQNEAQ (reference sequence). V lost 4 bases to trimming and J lost 7 bases; unmatched junction nucleotides: 3. The CDR3 coding sequence is TGTGCCAGCAGCTCCACAGGGGGTGAGCAGTACTTC. Translating it yields CASSSTGGEQYF.

The chain combines TRBV9 with TRBJ1-1; maybe TRBD1 (5 bases). CDR1 and CDR2 (germline): SGDLS, YYNGEE. The CDR3 consists of 14 residues. V was trimmed by 2 bases and J by 0 bases, leaving 8 bases between them. The CDR3 bases are TGTGCCAGCAGCGTTGGACAAATGAACACTGAAGCTTTCTTT. Amino acid sequence: CASSVGQMNTEAFF.

This clone was seen just once. J is TRBJ2-5 and V is TRBV6-6, with 8 positions matching TRBD1. The end of the DNA aligns better with TRBJ2-7, so the J call may be wrong. The V gene's germline CDR1 is MNHNY and CDR2 SVGAGI (reference sequence). This CDR3 comprises 13 residues. This CDR3 is CASRTGSSYEQYF. The CDR3 DNA is TGTGCCAGTCGGACAGGGAGCTCCTACGAGCAGTACTTC.

This clone was counted between two and nine times. The chain's CDR3 is CASSYGGGLMSGYTF. CDR3 in DNA: TGTGCCAGCAGTTACGGGGGGGGGCTGATGTCCGGCTACACCTTC. V is TRBV6-6 and J is TRBJ1-2; a weak D match, TRBD1 (6 bases). Germline V gene sequence: CDR1 MNHNY, CDR2 SVGAGI (reference sequence). V was trimmed by 2 bases and J by 8 bases, leaving 18 bases between them. There are 15 residues in the CDR3.

This clone occurred a few times. The chain links TRBV4-3 to TRBJ2-1; 7 nucleotides align to TRBD2. V trimming: 8 bases; J trimming: 5 bases; junction bases outside the gene matches: 6. In germline, CDR1 is LGHNA, CDR2 YSLEER. The CDR3 totals 13 residues. The CDR3 protein is CASALAENNEQFF. DNA of the CDR3: TGCGCCAGCGCCCTAGCGGAGAACAATGAGCAGTTCTTC.

This clone was seen just once. This chain joins TRBV19 and TRBJ2-7; 8 nucleotides line up with TRBD1. Germline lookup yields CDR1 LNHDA and CDR2 SQIVND (reference sequence). The CDR3 sequence is 15 residues long. V was clipped by 3 bases and J by 6 bases; unmatched bases: 10. Written as DNA, the CDR3 is TGTGCCAGTAGTATCTCCGACAGGGGCAGGGGCGAGCAGTACTTC. As protein: CASSISDRGRGEQYF. Combining the CDR3 with reference TRBV19 and TRBJ2-7 gives the whole variable domain DGGITQSPKYLFRKEGQNVTLSCEQNLNHDAMYWYRQDPGQGLRLIYYSQIVNDFQKGDIAEGYSVSREKKESFPLTVTSAQKNPTAFYLCASSISDRGRGEQYFGPGTRLTVT.

The genes are TRBV5-6 and TRBJ1-1; a possible D gene is TRBD1 (5 bases). Germline V gives CDR1 SGHDT, CDR2 YYEEEE. The CDR3 is 13 amino acids. V lost 3 bases to trimming and J lost 6 bases, with 12 bases between them. CDR3 sequence: CASSWGRTPEAFF. CDR3 nucleotides: TGTGCCAGCAGCTGGGGCCGAACCCCTGAAGCTTTCTTT.

This clone was picked up one time. J is TRBJ2-1 and V is TRBV5-8; TRBD2 aligns across 7 bases. With V trimmed by 3 bases and J by 9 bases, 9 bases remained unmatched. Per the germline V gene, CDR1 is SGHTS and CDR2 is YDEGEE. The CDR3 spans 14 residues. The CDR3 bases are TGTGCCAGCAGCTCCGGACTGCGGGGGAGTGAGCAGTTCTTC. As protein: CASSSGLRGSEQFF.

There are a few counts of this clone. V usage is TRBV6-6 and J usage is TRBJ2-7; D ambiguous. Trimming stripped 6 bases from V and 3 bases from J, with 12 bases between. Germline CDR1 is MNHNY and CDR2 is SVGAGI (reference sequence). This CDR3 region has 13 residues. This chain's CDR3 is CASSNPTGYEQYF. In DNA form, the CDR3 reads TGTGCCAGCAGCAATCCGACGGGCTACGAGCAGTACTTC.

The gene calls are TRBV29-1 and TRBJ2-7; D gene uncertain. The CDR3 sequence is 18 residues long. The V gene's germline CDR1 is SQVTM and CDR2 ANQGSEA. The V end was cut by 3 bases, the J end by 0 bases, with 24 bases between. The CDR3 DNA reads TGCAGCGTTGACCTCCAAAACGAAATACGAAGGAGCTCCTACGAGCAGTACTTC. This translates into CSVDLQNEIRRSSYEQYF.

The table lists this clone with a few counts. The CDR3 DNA follows: TGTGCCAGCAGTCCTACCAAGTTCACCGGGACAGTTAGCAATCAGCCCCAGCATTTT. It is translated as CASSPTKFTGTVSNQPQHF. The chain links TRBV27 to TRBJ1-5, with 7 bases that match TRBD1. CDR1 is MNHEY, CDR2 SMNVEV, per germline (reference sequence). CDR3 length equals 19 residues. V shed 5 bases, J shed 0 bases, and the junction held 16 bases outside the gene matches.

The rearrangement links TRBV27 to TRBJ2-6; D is unclear. Germline values: CDR1 MNHEY, CDR2 SMNVEV (reference sequence). Between the trimmed V and J ends, which lost 5 bases and 0 bases, there was a span of 11 bases. The CDR3 is made up of 16 amino acids. CDR3: CASSAPKHSGANVLTF. For the CDR3, the DNA is TGTGCCAGCAGTGCGCCAAAGCACTCTGGGGCCAACGTCCTGACTTTC.

J is TRBJ2-7 and V is TRBV11-3; a weak D match, TRBD1 (5 bases). Germline CDR1 is SGHNT and CDR2 is YENEEA. With 2 bases removed from V and 0 bases from J, the gap between germline ends came to 17 bases. The CDR3 is made up of 17 amino acids. CDR3 sequence (DNA): TGTGCCAGCAGCTTACGGCGCACAAAAGGGGACTCCTACGAGCAGTACTTC. Its protein is CASSLRRTKGDSYEQYF.

This rearrangement joins TRBV9 to TRBJ1-3; D gene uncertain. Germline V gene lookup returns CDR1 SGDLS and CDR2 YYNGEE. This CDR3 has 17 amino acids. The V end lost 4 bases, the J end lost 2 bases, and 19 bases lay between the germline ends. CDR3 DNA: TGTGCCAGCAGCCCCACTTTTGCGGGTACAGCTGGAAACACCATATATTTT. It is translated as CASSPTFAGTAGNTIYF.

The chain links TRBV19 to TRBJ1-3; unclear D gene. The CDR3 totals 14 residues. V shed 7 bases and J shed 1 base, with 11 bases lying between them. CDR1 LNHDA and CDR2 SQIVND come from the germline V gene (reference sequence). The CDR3 region is CASNARLSGNTIYF. The CDR3 DNA is TGTGCCAGTAATGCCAGGCTGTCTGGAAACACCATATATTTT. The complete variable domain, with remaining parts taken from reference TRBV19 and TRBJ1-3, reads DGGITQSPKYLFRKEGQNVTLSCEQNLNHDAMYWYRQDPGQGLRLIYYSQIVNDFQKGDIAEGYSVSREKKESFPLTVTSAQKNPTAFYLCASNARLSGNTIYFGEGSWLTVV.

This clone has only a few counts. The chain links TRBV4-1 to TRBJ2-7; D is perhaps TRBD2 (5 bases). V was clipped by 4 bases and J by 3 bases, with 10 bases between them. The CDR3 is 13 residues long. The germline V gene has CDR1 MGHRA and CDR2 YSYEKL. CDR3 loop: CASSRGPDYEQYF. DNA for the CDR3: TGCGCCAGCAGCCGAGGGCCAGACTACGAGCAGTACTTC.

The V call is TRBV9, the J call TRBJ2-7, with 9 bases fitting TRBD1. Trimming at V came to 4 bases and at J to 1 base, leaving 6 bases not matched to a gene. The V gene's germline CDR1 is SGDLS and CDR2 YYNGEE. CDR3 length: 15 amino acids. CDR3: CASSPSGTGSYEQYF. Here the CDR3 DNA reads TGTGCCAGCAGCCCCTCCGGGACAGGGTCCTACGAGCAGTACTTC.

In its sample, this clone was seen a few times. The genes are TRBV12-5 and TRBJ1-5; weak D call: TRBD1 (6 bases). The V end was cut by 6 bases, the J end by 7 bases, with 16 bases between. Germline loops: CDR1 LGHNT, CDR2 FRNRAP. The CDR3 is 14 residues long. This CDR3 is CASGLQGGRQPQHF. Here the CDR3 DNA reads TGTGCTAGTGGCCTACAGGGTGGTAGGCAGCCCCAGCATTTT.

The CDR3 DNA reads TGTGCCACCAGCAGAGAAGGACAATTCCAAGAGACCCAGTACTTC. This codes for CATSREGQFQETQYF. The J gene is TRBJ2-5, the V gene TRBV15; possible D gene TRBD1, 5 bases. V was shortened by 0 bases and J by 1 base, with 9 bases between the two germline ends. This CDR3 contains 15 residues. Germline loops: CDR1 LNHNV, CDR2 YYDKDF (reference sequence). Full variable domain (outside the CDR3, taken from reference TRBV15 and TRBJ2-5): DAMVIQNPRYQVTQFGKPVTLSCSQTLNHNVMYWYQQKSSQAPKLLFHYYDKDFNNEADTPDNFQSRRPNTSFCFLDIRSPGLGDTAMYLCATSREGQFQETQYFGPGTRLLVL.

This chain uses TRBV5-1 with TRBJ2-2; 9 nucleotides align to TRBD2. The ends lost 2 bases at V and 0 bases at J; junction bases unmatched: 8. The germline V gene has CDR1 SGHRS and CDR2 YFSETQ. The CDR3 runs 18 residues. Here the CDR3 reads CASSLWPSGDANTGELFF. In nucleotides, the CDR3 is TGCGCCAGCAGCTTATGGCCTAGCGGGGACGCGAACACCGGGGAGCTGTTTTTT.

V and J are TRBV5-6 and TRBJ2-1; 10 bases are shared with TRBD2. V shed 0 bases, J shed 0 bases, and the junction held 0 bases outside the gene matches. This CDR3 region has 16 residues. CDR1 and CDR2 (germline): SGHDT, YYEEEE. DNA of the CDR3: TGTGCCAGCAGCTTGGGACTAGCGGGCTCCTACAATGAGCAGTTCTTC. It specifies CASSLGLAGSYNEQFF.

The rearrangement joins TRBV9 to TRBJ2-4, with D perhaps TRBD1 (5 bases). The CDR3 runs to 14 residues. Germline V CDR1 and CDR2: SGDLS, YYNGEE. The ends were cut back, 3 bases at V and 8 bases at J, with 15 bases in the middle. CDR3 DNA: TGTGCCAGCAGCGAAGGGGCATTCGGTTACATTCAGTACTTC. Translation: CASSEGAFGYIQYF. The full variable domain, rest sourced from reference TRBV9 and TRBJ2-4, is DSGVTQTPKHLITATGQRVTLRCSPRSGDLSVYWYQQSLDQGLQFLIQYYNGEERAKGNILERFSAQQFPDLHSELNLSSLELGDSALYFCASSEGAFGYIQYFGAGTRLSVL.

The chain links TRBV30 to TRBJ2-3; D is undetermined. This CDR3 region has 15 residues. Germline CDR1 GTSNPN, CDR2 SVGIG (reference sequence). The V and J ends lost 3 bases and 3 bases respectively, with 16 bases between them. CDR3 sequence reads: CAWSPLQAPTDTQYF. The CDR3 DNA reads as TGTGCCTGGAGCCCCCTTCAAGCCCCTACAGATACGCAGTATTTT.

This clone was counted once. The junction differs from germline at one of its ends, possibly a read error. This chain connects TRBV25-1 to TRBJ2-1; D unclear. Germline CDR1 MGHDK, CDR2 SYGVNS. CDR3 size: 12 residues. This CDR3 reads CASSEDDNEQFF. DNA for the CDR3: TGTGCCAGCAGTGAAGATGACAACGAGCAGTTCTTC. The full variable domain, completed using reference TRBV25-1 and TRBJ2-1, is EADIYQTPRYLVIGTGKKITLECSQTMGHDKMYWYQQDPGMELHLIHYSYGVNSTEKGDLSSESTVSRIRTEHFPLTLESARPSHTSQYLCASSEDDNEQFFGPGTRLTVL.